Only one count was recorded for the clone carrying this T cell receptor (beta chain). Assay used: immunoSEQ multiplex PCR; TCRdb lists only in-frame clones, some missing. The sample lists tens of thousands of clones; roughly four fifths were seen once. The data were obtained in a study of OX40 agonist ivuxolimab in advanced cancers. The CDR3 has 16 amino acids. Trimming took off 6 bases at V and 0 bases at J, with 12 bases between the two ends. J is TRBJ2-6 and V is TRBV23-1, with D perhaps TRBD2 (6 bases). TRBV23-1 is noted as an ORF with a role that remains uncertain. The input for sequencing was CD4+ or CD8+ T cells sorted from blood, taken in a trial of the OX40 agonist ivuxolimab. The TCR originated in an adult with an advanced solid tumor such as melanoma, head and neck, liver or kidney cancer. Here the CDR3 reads CASSPAGTSGANVLTF. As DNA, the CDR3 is TGCGCCAGCAGCCCGGCGGGAACCTCTGGGGCCAACGTCCTGACTTTC.